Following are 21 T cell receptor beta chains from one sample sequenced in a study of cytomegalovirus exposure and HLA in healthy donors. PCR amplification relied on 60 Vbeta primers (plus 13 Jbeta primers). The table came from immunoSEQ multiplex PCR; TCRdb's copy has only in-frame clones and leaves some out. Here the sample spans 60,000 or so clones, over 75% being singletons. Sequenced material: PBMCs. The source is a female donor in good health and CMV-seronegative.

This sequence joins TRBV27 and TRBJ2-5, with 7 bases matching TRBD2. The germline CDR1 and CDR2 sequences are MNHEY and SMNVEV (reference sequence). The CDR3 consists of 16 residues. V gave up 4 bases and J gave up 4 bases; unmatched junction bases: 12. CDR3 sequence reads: CASSSPAGSPPETQYF. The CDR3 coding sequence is TGTGCCAGCAGTTCCCCAGCGGGATCACCCCCAGAGACCCAGTACTTC.

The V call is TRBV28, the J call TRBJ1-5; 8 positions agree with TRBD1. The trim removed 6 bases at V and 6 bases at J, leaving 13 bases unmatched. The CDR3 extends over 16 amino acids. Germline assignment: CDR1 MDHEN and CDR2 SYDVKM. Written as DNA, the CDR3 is TGTGCCAGCAGGTCCGGCTTGACAGGGGAAGGTCAGCCCCAGCATTTT. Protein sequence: CASRSGLTGEGQPQHF.

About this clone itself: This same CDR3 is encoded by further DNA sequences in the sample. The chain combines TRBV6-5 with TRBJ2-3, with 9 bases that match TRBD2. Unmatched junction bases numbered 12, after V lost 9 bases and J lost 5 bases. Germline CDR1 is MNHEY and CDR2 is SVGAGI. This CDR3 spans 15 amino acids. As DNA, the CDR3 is TGTGCCAGGGTGGTGAAGCGGGGGGACGGAGATACGCAGTATTTT. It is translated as CARVVKRGDGDTQYF.

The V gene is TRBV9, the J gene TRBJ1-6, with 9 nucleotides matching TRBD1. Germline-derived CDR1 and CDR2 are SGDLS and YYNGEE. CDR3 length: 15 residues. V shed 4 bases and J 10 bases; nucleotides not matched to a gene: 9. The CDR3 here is CASSSGGQGESPLHF. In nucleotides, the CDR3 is TGTGCCAGCAGCTCGGGGGGACAGGGAGAGTCACCCCTCCACTTT. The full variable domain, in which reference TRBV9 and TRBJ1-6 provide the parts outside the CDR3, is DSGVTQTPKHLITATGQRVTLRCSPRSGDLSVYWYQQSLDQGLQFLIQYYNGEERAKGNILERFSAQQFPDLHSELNLSSLELGDSALYFCASSSGGQGESPLHFGNGTRLTVT.

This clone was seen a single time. For the CDR3, the DNA is TGTGCCAGCAGCTTAAGGACAGGCTCCGAGCAGTACTTC. This translates into CASSLRTGSEQYF. The chain uses TRBV7-9 and TRBJ2-5; 7 bases match TRBD1. The J call is doubtful: the DNA matches TRBJ2-7 better. The CDR3 totals 13 residues. Per germline, CDR1 SEHNR and CDR2 FQNEAQ (reference sequence).

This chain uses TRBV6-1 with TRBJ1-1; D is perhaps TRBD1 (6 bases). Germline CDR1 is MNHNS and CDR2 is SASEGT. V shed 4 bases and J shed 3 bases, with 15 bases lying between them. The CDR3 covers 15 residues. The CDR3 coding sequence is TGTGCCAGCAGTGCCTCGAAGGGGGTTTACACTGAAGCTTTCTTT. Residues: CASSASKGVYTEAFF.

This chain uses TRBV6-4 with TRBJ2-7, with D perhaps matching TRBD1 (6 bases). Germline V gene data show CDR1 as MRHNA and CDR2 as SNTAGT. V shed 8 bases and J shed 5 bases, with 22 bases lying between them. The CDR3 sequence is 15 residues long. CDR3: CASPPEQGVSDEQYF. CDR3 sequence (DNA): TGTGCCAGCCCACCGGAACAGGGTGTTTCGGACGAGCAGTACTTC.

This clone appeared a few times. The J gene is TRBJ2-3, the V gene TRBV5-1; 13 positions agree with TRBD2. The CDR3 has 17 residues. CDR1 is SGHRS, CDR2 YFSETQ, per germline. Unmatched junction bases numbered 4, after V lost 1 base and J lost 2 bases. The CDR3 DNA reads TGCGCCAGCAGCTTGAAAACTAGCGGGGGGGTCACAGATACGCAGTATTTT. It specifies CASSLKTSGGVTDTQYF.

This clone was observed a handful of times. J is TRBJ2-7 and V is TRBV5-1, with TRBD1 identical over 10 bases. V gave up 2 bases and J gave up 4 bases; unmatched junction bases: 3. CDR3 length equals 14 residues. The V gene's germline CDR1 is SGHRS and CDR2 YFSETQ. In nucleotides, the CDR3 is TGCGCCAGCAGCTTCCGGGACAGGGGATACGAGCAGTACTTC. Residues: CASSFRDRGYEQYF.

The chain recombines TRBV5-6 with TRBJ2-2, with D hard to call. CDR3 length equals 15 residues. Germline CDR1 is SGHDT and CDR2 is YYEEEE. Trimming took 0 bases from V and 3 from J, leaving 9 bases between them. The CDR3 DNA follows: TGTGCCAGCAGCTTGGCCGACACCCACACCGGGGAGCTGTTTTTT. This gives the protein CASSLADTHTGELFF.

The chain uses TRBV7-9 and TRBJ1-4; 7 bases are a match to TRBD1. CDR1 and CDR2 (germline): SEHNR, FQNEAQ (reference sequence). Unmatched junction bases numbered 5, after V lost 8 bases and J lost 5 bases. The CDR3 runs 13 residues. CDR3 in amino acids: CASRGQTNEKLFF. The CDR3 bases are TGTGCCAGCCGGGGACAGACAAATGAAAAACTGTTTTTT.

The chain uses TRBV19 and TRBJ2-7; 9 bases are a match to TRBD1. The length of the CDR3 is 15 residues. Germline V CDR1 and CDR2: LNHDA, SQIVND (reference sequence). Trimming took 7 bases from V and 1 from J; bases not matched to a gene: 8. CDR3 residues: CASTPGQGPSYEQYF. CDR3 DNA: TGTGCCAGTACCCCAGGACAGGGGCCATCCTACGAGCAGTACTTC.

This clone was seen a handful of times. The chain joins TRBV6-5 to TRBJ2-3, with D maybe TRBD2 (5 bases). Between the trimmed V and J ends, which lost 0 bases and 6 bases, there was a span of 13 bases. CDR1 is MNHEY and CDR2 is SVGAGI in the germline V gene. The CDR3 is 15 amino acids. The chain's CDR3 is CASSYSGNSADTQYF. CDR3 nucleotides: TGTGCCAGCAGTTACTCCGGGAACAGCGCGGATACGCAGTATTTT.

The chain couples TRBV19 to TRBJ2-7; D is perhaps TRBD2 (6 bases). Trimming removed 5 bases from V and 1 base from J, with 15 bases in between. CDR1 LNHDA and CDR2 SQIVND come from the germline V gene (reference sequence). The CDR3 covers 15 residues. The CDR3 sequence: CASSPGGRPSYEQYF. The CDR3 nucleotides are TGTGCCAGTAGTCCGGGTGGGAGGCCGTCCTACGAGCAGTACTTC.

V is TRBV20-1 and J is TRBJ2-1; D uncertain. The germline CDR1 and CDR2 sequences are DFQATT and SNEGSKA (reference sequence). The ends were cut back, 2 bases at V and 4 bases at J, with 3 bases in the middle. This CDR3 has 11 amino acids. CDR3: CSARQYNEQFF. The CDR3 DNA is TGCAGTGCTAGACAGTACAATGAGCAGTTCTTC.

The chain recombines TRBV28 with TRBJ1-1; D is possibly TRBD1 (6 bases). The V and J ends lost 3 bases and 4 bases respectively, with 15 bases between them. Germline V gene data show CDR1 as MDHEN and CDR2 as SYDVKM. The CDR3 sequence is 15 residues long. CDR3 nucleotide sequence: TGTGCCAGCAGTTTGGGGGGGCTGGGAGTCACTGAAGCTTTCTTT. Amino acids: CASSLGGLGVTEAFF.

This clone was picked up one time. The CDR3 loop reads CASSLGSSTSHTDTQYF. CDR3 nucleotide sequence: TGCGCCAGCAGCTTGGGGTCTAGCACTTCACACACAGATACGCAGTATTTT. This chain uses TRBV5-1 with TRBJ2-3; tentatively, D is TRBD2 (5 bases). Trimming shortened V by 0 bases and J by 2 bases, and 16 bases separated the two germline ends. This CDR3 has 17 amino acids. Germline CDR1 SGHRS, CDR2 YFSETQ. Full variable domain (remainder filled in from reference TRBV5-1 and TRBJ2-3): KAGVTQTPRYLIKTRGQQVTLSCSPISGHRSVSWYQQTPGQGLQFLFEYFSETQRNKGNFPGRFSGRQFSNSRSEMNVSTLELGDSALYLCASSLGSSTSHTDTQYFGPGTRLTVL.

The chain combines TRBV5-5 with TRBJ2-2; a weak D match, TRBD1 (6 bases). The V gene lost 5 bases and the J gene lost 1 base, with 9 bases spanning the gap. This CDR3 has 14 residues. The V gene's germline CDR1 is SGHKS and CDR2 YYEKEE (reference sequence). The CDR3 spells CASRRGLNTGELFF. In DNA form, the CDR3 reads TGTGCCAGCAGAAGGGGGTTGAACACCGGGGAGCTGTTTTTT.

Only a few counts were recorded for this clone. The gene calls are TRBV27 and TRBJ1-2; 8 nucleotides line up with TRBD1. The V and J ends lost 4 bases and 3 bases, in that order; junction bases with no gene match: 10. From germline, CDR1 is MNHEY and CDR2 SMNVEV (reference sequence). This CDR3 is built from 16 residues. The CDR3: CASSSGQGRLYYGYTF. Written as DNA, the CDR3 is TGTGCCAGCAGTTCCGGACAGGGTCGGCTCTACTATGGCTACACCTTC.

CDR3 DNA: TGTGCCAGCAGTTCCCCGGGACAGGGTACCTACGAGCAGTACTTC. Amino acid sequence: CASSSPGQGTYEQYF. The chain carries TRBV6-5 and TRBJ2-7; TRBD1 matches 9 bases. V shed 4 bases and J 2 bases; nucleotides not matched to a gene: 6. The CDR3 has 15 residues. Germline values: CDR1 MNHEY, CDR2 SVGAGI.

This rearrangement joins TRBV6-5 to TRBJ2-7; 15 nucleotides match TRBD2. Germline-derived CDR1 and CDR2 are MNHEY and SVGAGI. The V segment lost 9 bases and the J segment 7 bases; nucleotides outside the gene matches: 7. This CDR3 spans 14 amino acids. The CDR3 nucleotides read TGTGCCAGTGGGACTAGCGGGGGGCTTGGGGAGCAGTACTTC. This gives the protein CASGTSGGLGEQYF.